This record covers a single T cell receptor beta chain. What this receptor recognizes is not known. Base quality data are lacking; no much larger clone is found one base away. TCRbeta CDR3 regions were amplified from genomic DNA using the immunoSEQ Assay, a bias-controlled multiplex PCR. Per the authors' processing: The number of nucleated cells in each sample was estimated from the amplification of reference gene primers within the assay. Sequence reads were collapsed and filtered to measure the absolute abundance of every unique TCRbeta CDR3 rearrangement. For each sample, productive Simpson clonality was calculated as the square root of Simpson's diversity index across productive rearrangements. TCRdb stores this immuneACCESS table with in-frame sequences only. Part of the clones is absent; in the studies checked, under half of the shortfall reflects unresolved V genes, and no reason is known for the rest. The V and J calls and clone size come from that table; D and trimming were worked out from the DNA. The sample table lists 250,000 to 300,000 clones, around 93% of them with a count of one. Around 1.3% of the sample lies in the top ten.

For CDR1 and CDR2, the germline V gene lists SNHLY and FYNNEI. From the cysteine through the phenylalanine, the CDR3 covers 15 amino acids. Left in the record is the CDR3 DNA by itself, 45 bases read in frame from the first base. V is shortened by 8 bases, J by 2 bases, and the region joining them spans 17 bases. Enrolling through a virtual design, the prospective study's participants ranged in age from roughly 18 to 100 years and lived across 20 to 30 United States geographic areas. In the prospective study, participants were assigned to cohorts based on the clinical history participants reported in a screening survey and a study questionnaire. In the prospective study, whole blood, serum and a nasopharyngeal or oropharyngeal swab were collected from each participant by mobile phlebotomists. Participants in the prospective study had the option to provide additional blood draws and questionnaires over a roughly two-month period. Blood samples from the prospective study were shipped frozen or at room temperature prior to DNA extraction.

These data come from a study of blood T cell repertoires in COVID-19 (dated by TCRdb to 2018 to 2021). For context, the study as a whole: The collaborator samples originated in the United States, Italy and Spain and spanned the acute and convalescent phases of COVID-19. HLA class I and class II types, where available, came from metadata supplied by the sample provider rather than from assay-based typing. Sample metadata almost always included a de-identified subject ID, COVID-19 status, age in years and sex. Subjects who had been exposed to COVID-19, were actively infected with it, or had recovered from it provided the deeply sampled blood TCRbeta repertoires that made up the dataset. The samples were drawn from the first 160 participants of the ongoing ImmuneRACE study and from some 1,300 subjects provided by 6 global collaborators. The material from the prospective study consisted of cDNA or gDNA derived from T cells, B-cell-depleted T cells, or PBMCs. A freely available public database, intended as a resource for researchers studying the immune response to SARS-CoV-2, is where the repertoires were released.

Paper-wide results and their limitations: The quantity of clinical and demographic metadata differed by source and by participant and was supplied without curation.

This receptor chain uses TRBV2 and TRBJ2-3; there is no confident call for the D gene. This clonotype was sampled from a human donor in a cohort exposed to, infected with or recovered from COVID-19 (not recorded which). The donor label of this sample is uncertain. Sequenced input: PBMCs or T cells enriched from blood (not recorded which). In nucleotides, the sequence is TGTGCCAGCTCCTTGGCGGCTTTATCCACAGATACGCAGTATTTT. It encodes CASSLAALSTDTQYF.